The clone carrying this T cell receptor beta chain was counted a single time. This entry comes from a study of blood T cell repertoires in COVID-19. Study-wide context: T cells, B-cell-depleted T cells, or PBMCs supplied cDNA or gDNA.

The table came from immunoSEQ multiplex PCR; TCRdb's copy has only in-frame clones and leaves some out. The sample has fewer than 300,000 clones, about 93% seen once. V lost 6 bases, J lost 5 bases, and 11 bases lay in between. CDR3 length equals 13 residues. Per the germline V gene, CDR1 is LNHDA and CDR2 is SQIVND (reference sequence). Input material: PBMCs or T cells enriched from blood (not recorded which). The TCR comes from a woman aged 25 to 39 who had recovered from COVID-19. This rearrangement joins TRBV19 to TRBJ1-5, with a tentative D call TRBD1 (5 bases). CDR3 residues: CASRPQTDQPQHF. The DNA for the CDR3 is TGTGCCAGTAGACCCCAGACAGATCAGCCCCAGCATTTT.